This T cell receptor (beta chain) was sequenced during a study of tissue T cells after allogeneic stem cell transplantation. The CDR3 covers 15 residues. Germline V lookup: CDR1 KGHPV, CDR2 FQNQEV (reference sequence). With 4 bases clipped from V and 2 bases from J, the junction kept 7 bases outside the gene matches. Overall study findings and caveats: Few T cell clones were shared across patients, but motif clusters showed tissue-specific shared signatures.

Assay: immunoSEQ multiplex PCR; the TCRdb copy retains only in-frame clones and omits some. The sample holds tens of thousands of clones; about 73% are singletons and the top ten take about 0.55%. In the case of this clone: What it recognizes is unknown. The genes are named according to mouse. The read terminates 1 residue before the CDR3 end, so the remaining end is supplied by the germline J gene.

The receptor comes from a pool of C57BL/6 mice in good health. The J gene is TRBJ1-2, the V gene TRBV26, with 7 bases identical to TRBD1. Sequenced sample: sorted cells pooled from one or two spleens. The CDR3 DNA, read in part, is TGTGCCAGCAGTCCTACAGGGGTTGGGAACTCCGACTACACC. Translating gives CASSPTGVGNSDYT. In full, the CDR3 is CASSPTGVGNSDYTF. Full variable domain (rest looked up from reference TRBV26 and TRBJ1-2): NSKVIQTPRYLVKGQGQKAKMRCIPEKGHPVVFWYQQNKNNEFKFLINFQNQEVLQQIDMTEKRFSAECPSNSPCSLEIQSSEAGDSALYLCASSPTGVGNSDYTFGSGTRLLVI.